This T cell receptor (beta chain) was obtained from a study of T-cell memory formation after mild COVID-19. Overall study context: Largely donor-specific sequence clusters came from two donors. Regarding the study as a whole: Clones shrinking between day 15 and 85 showed a balanced CD4/CD8 split, and those that grew later tilted toward CD4+.

Comments on this clonotype: As yet, its antigen is unknown.

One entry per CDR3 protein, called by TCRdb with MiXCR from the 5' RACE reads. The data hold some 290,000 distinct CDR3 sequences, with about 17% observed a single time. The length of the CDR3 is 14 residues. Trimming left V 6 bases short and J 4 bases short, with 12 bases between. Germline V gene data show CDR1 as KGHDR and CDR2 as SFDVKD. The sequencing input was PBMCs or a T cell subset sorted from them (not recorded which). The chain carries TRBV24-1 and TRBJ2-1; D ambiguous. The sequence was obtained from a man aged 18 to 30 who had mild COVID-19 (a few samples of this study predate the infection). Cell type and time point are not known. CDR3 sequence (DNA): TGTGCCACCAGTACGAATTTTCCATACAATGAGCAGTTCTTC. Residues: CATSTNFPYNEQFF.